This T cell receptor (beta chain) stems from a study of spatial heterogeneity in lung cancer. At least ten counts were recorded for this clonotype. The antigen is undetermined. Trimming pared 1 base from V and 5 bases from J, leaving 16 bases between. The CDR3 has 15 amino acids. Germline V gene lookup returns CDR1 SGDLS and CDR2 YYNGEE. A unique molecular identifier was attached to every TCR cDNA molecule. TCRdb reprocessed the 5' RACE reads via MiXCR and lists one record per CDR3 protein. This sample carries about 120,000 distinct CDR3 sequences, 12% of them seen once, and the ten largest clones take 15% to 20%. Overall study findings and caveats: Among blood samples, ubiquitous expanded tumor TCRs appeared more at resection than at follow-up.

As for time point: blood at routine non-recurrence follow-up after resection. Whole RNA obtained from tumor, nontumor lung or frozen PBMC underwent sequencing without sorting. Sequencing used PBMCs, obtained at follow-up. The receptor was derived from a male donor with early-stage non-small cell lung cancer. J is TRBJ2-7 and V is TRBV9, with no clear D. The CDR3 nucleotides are TGTGCCAGCAGCGTATCTGTTAGCCGGGTCAACGAGCAGTACTTC. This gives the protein CASSVSVSRVNEQYF. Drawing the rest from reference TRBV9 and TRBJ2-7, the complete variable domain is DSGVTQTPKHLITATGQRVTLRCSPRSGDLSVYWYQQSLDQGLQFLIQYYNGEERAKGNILERFSAQQFPDLHSELNLSSLELGDSALYFCASSVSVSRVNEQYFGPGTRLTVT.